Following are 2 T cell receptor beta chains from one sample sequenced in a study of cytomegalovirus exposure and HLA in healthy donors. Clones were read by immunoSEQ multiplex PCR, and TCRdb kept only the in-frame ones, dropping some. The repertoire holds over 150,000 clones, with about 86% as singletons. The material sequenced was PBMCs. These receptors were obtained from a young woman in good health and CMV-seropositive.

The chain is built from TRBV6-1 and TRBJ2-7, with a possible D match to TRBD1 (5 bases). V was clipped by 6 bases and J by 6 bases, with 15 bases between them. CDR1 and CDR2 from the germline V gene are MNHNS and SASEGT. CDR3 length: 13 amino acids. For the CDR3, the DNA is TGTGCCAGCAGCTTCCCTGAAGGGGTCGAGCAGTACTTC. Residues: CASSFPEGVEQYF.

This chain links TRBV5-1 with TRBJ2-4; 7 bases are shared with TRBD1. Germline-derived CDR1 and CDR2 are SGHRS and YFSETQ. Unmatched junction bases numbered 3, after V lost 0 bases and J lost 3 bases. The CDR3 totals 15 residues. In nucleotides, the CDR3 is TGCGCCAGCAGCTTGGGACAGGGAATCAAAAACATTCAGTACTTC. It is translated as CASSLGQGIKNIQYF.